This entry features one T cell receptor (beta chain) sequence. TCRdb reprocessed the RT-PCR reads with MiXCR, giving one entry per CDR3 protein. The sample contains around 700,000 distinct CDR3 sequences, 14% of which appear only once. V was pared by 5 bases and J by 5 bases, with 16 bases between. CDR1 and CDR2 from the germline V gene are SQVTM and ANQGSEA. CDR3 length equals 13 residues. The chain couples TRBV29-1 to TRBJ2-7; D not certain. The sample consisted of memory CD4+ T cells from blood. The clonotype was recovered from a female donor in good health, serving as a healthy control. CDR3 amino acids: CSVKPGGSNEQYF. The CDR3 DNA reads TGCAGCGTTAAACCGGGTGGAAGCAACGAGCAGTACTTC.